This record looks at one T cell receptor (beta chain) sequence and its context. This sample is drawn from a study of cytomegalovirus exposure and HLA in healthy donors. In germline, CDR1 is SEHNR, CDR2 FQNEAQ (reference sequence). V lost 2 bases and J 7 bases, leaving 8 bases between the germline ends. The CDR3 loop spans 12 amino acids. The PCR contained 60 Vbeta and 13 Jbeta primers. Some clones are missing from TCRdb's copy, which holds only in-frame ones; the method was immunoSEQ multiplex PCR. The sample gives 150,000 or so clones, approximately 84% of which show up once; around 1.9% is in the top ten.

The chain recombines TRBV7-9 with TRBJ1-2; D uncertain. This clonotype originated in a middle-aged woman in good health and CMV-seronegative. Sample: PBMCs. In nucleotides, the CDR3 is TGTGCCAGCAGCTTACCGGGATTTGGCTACACCTTC. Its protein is CASSLPGFGYTF.